These 19 T cell receptor beta chains share one sample of origin, sequenced in a study of T cells in Graves' hyperthyroidism and ophthalmopathy. RNA transcripts served as the template for amplifying TCR beta CDR3 regions. Researchers ran a first-round RT-PCR on the TCR CDR3 using the HTBI primer set. TCRdb re-called the multiplex PCR reads with MiXCR, one entry per CDR3 protein. The sample carries around 600,000 distinct CDR3 sequences, approximately 14% recorded once. Sequenced input: blood. The receptors originated from a woman aged 45-59 years with Graves' ophthalmopathy.

This clonotype has at least ten counts. The chain links TRBV3-1 to TRBJ1-2; no clear D. Trimming removed 4 bases from V and 4 bases from J, with 13 bases in between. Germline V CDR1 and CDR2: LGHDT, YNNKEL (reference sequence). The CDR3 length is 14 residues. This CDR3 is CASSPPGETYGYTF. CDR3 DNA: TGTGCCAGCAGCCCGCCTGGGGAAACCTATGGCTACACCTTC.

This clonotype was seen repeatedly, ten times or more. The V and J genes are TRBV30 and TRBJ2-7, with D perhaps TRBD1 or TRBD2 (6 bases each). The germline V and J ends were trimmed by 3 bases and 0 bases, with 15 bases remaining between them. Germline V gene lookup returns CDR1 GTSNPN and CDR2 SVGIG (reference sequence). There are 15 residues in the CDR3. CDR3: CAWSGGGKSSYEQYF. The CDR3 DNA sequence: TGTGCCTGGAGCGGAGGGGGAAAGTCCTCCTACGAGCAGTACTTC. The variable domain in full, completed from reference TRBV30 and TRBJ2-7, reads SQTIHQWPATLVQPVGSPLSLECTVEGTSNPNLYWYRQAAGRGLQLLFYSVGIGQISSEVPQNLSASRPQDRQFILSSKKLLLSDSGFYLCAWSGGGKSSYEQYFGPGTRLTVT.

CDR3 region: CASRRQGRNIQYF. The CDR3 bases are TGTGCCAGCAGGCGACAGGGTCGAAACATTCAGTACTTC. This chain joins TRBV28 and TRBJ2-4, with 7 bases lining up with TRBD1. This CDR3 has 13 residues. J gave up 6 bases and V 6 bases, and 5 bases lay outside the gene matches. Germline V gene sequence: CDR1 MDHEN, CDR2 SYDVKM.

This chain uses TRBV7-9 with TRBJ1-2; TRBD1 is a possible D gene (6 bases). Germline CDR1 reads SEHNR; CDR2 reads FQNEAQ (reference sequence). Trimming left V 5 bases short and J 4 bases short, with 14 bases between. The CDR3 covers 14 residues. Here the CDR3 reads CASSPLQGFYGYTF. CDR3 DNA sequence: TGTGCCAGCAGCCCATTACAGGGATTCTATGGCTACACCTTC.

The CDR3 sequence is CSATGTRYSNQPQHF. The DNA of the CDR3 is TGCAGTGCTACCGGGACACGATATAGCAATCAGCCCCAGCATTTT. The chain links TRBV20-1 to TRBJ1-5; D might be TRBD1 (6 bases). Trimming left V 4 bases short and J 0 bases short, with 13 bases between. The germline gives CDR1 DFQATT, CDR2 SNEGSKA (reference sequence). The CDR3 length is 15 residues.

The gene calls are TRBV19 and TRBJ2-5; no definite D call. CDR1 LNHDA and CDR2 SQIVND come from the germline V gene (reference sequence). The CDR3 runs to 12 residues. The V end lost 4 bases, the J end lost 5 bases, and 8 bases lay between the germline ends. Here the CDR3 reads CASSKVMETQYF. As DNA, the CDR3 is TGTGCCAGTAGTAAGGTGATGGAGACCCAGTACTTC.

There are many counts of this clonotype. This chain uses TRBV4-1 with TRBJ2-7; the match to TRBD1 covers 10 bases. The CDR3 sequence is 15 residues long. J lost 5 bases, V lost 4 bases, and 8 bases had no gene match. In germline, CDR1 is MGHRA, CDR2 YSYEKL. The CDR3 here is CASSPRPGTGDEQYF. The CDR3 DNA sequence: TGCGCCAGCAGCCCTCGGCCCGGGACAGGGGACGAGCAGTACTTC.

This clonotype was detected ten times or more. J is TRBJ2-2 and V is TRBV30, with 9 bases identical to TRBD2. Trimming removed 1 base from V and 6 bases from J; junction bases left unmatched: 3. The germline gives CDR1 GTSNPN, CDR2 SVGIG (reference sequence). This CDR3 region has 14 residues. CDR3 region: CAWSEGLAAGELFF. The CDR3 DNA sequence: TGTGCCTGGAGTGAGGGACTAGCCGCCGGGGAGCTGTTTTTT.

In nucleotides, the CDR3 is TGTGCCTGGAGTGTGACTCCTCGGGCCAACGTCCTGACTTTC. It encodes CAWSVTPRANVLTF. The chain couples TRBV30 to TRBJ2-6; no reliable D call. V gave up 0 bases and J gave up 5 bases, with 8 bases separating them. This CDR3 has 14 residues. In germline, CDR1 is GTSNPN, CDR2 SVGIG (reference sequence).

This clonotype was detected ten times or more. The chain carries TRBV18 and TRBJ1-5; possible D gene TRBD1, 5 bases. V was trimmed by 4 bases and J by 7 bases, leaving 11 bases between them. Germline CDR1 KGHSH, CDR2 LQKENI. The CDR3 contains 13 residues. DNA for the CDR3: TGTGCCAGCTCACAGGGGTTCGGCCAGCCCCAGCATTTT. Protein product: CASSQGFGQPQHF.

V is TRBV11-1 and J is TRBJ2-7; 9 positions agree with TRBD1. The junction had 14 bases not matched to a gene; V was cut back by 5 bases and J by 6 bases. Germline V CDR1 and CDR2: SGHAT, FQDESV (reference sequence). This CDR3 contains 16 residues. The CDR3 protein is CASSPPLRDRAGEQYF. CDR3 DNA sequence: TGTGCCAGCAGCCCACCGCTTCGGGACAGGGCGGGCGAGCAGTACTTC.

This sequence joins TRBV7-3 and TRBJ2-7; TRBD2 agrees at 10 bases. CDR3 size: 15 residues. Germline V CDR1 and CDR2: SGHTA, FQGTGA. Germline trimming cut 0 bases from V and 4 bases from J; bases unmatched to any gene: 3. The CDR3 nucleotides read TGTGCCAGCAGCTTAACCGGGACTAGCGAGTACGAGCAGTACTTC. Encoded protein: CASSLTGTSEYEQYF.

The gene calls are TRBV6-8 and TRBJ1-3; TRBD1 matches at 7 bases. This CDR3 is 18 amino acids long. V lost 4 bases, J lost 1 base, and 13 bases stayed unmatched. Germline CDR1 is MNHGY and CDR2 is SAAAGT. CDR3 sequence (DNA): TGTGCCAGCAGTTCCGCTCGACAGGGATTTCGTTCTGGAAACACCATATATTTT. This sequence encodes CASSSARQGFRSGNTIYF.

This clonotype was seen ten or more times. The chain recombines TRBV12-3 or TRBV12-4 with TRBJ2-3; D call uncertain. The CDR3 length is 12 residues. Trimming shortened V by 6 bases and J by 11 bases, and 15 bases separated the two germline ends. CDR3 sequence (DNA): TGTGCCAGCAGACTCGGACCTCACCAGCAGTATTTT. Amino acids: CASRLGPHQQYF.

There are many counts of this clonotype. The rearrangement links TRBV4-1 to TRBJ2-7; D perhaps matches TRBD1 (6 bases). Trimming took off 1 base at V and 6 bases at J, with 16 bases between the two ends. CDR1 MGHRA and CDR2 YSYEKL come from the germline V gene. The CDR3 contains 15 residues. In nucleotides, the CDR3 is TGCGCCAGCAGCCAAGTATCCCAGGGGCGCTTCGAGCAGTACTTC. This codes for CASSQVSQGRFEQYF.

This clonotype was seen repeatedly, ten times or more. The genes are TRBV20-1 and TRBJ2-5; D gene uncertain. The CDR3 has 13 amino acids. Germline V gives CDR1 DFQATT, CDR2 SNEGSKA (reference sequence). Trimming stripped 6 bases from V and 0 bases from J, with 11 bases between. As DNA, the CDR3 is TGCAGTGCCACCCCTGGTCACCAAGAGACCCAGTACTTC. It is translated as CSATPGHQETQYF.

As for this clonotype: The CDR3 carries no conserved terminal phenylalanine or tryptophan, so it likely arises from a read error. The gene calls are TRBV29-1 and TRBJ1-2; TRBD1 aligns across 9 bases. CDR1 and CDR2 (germline): SQVTM, ANQGSEA. Losses at the gene ends were 4 bases for V and 2 bases for J; bases not matched to a gene: 5. This CDR3 is built from 14 residues. The CDR3 DNA follows: TGCAGCGTTGCCCGGACAGGGGTGAACTATGGCTACACCCTC. It specifies CSVARTGVNYGYTL.

The chain uses TRBV5-1 and TRBJ2-2; the D gene is possibly TRBD2 (6 bases). CDR1 is SGHRS, CDR2 YFSETQ, per germline. Trimming removed 3 bases at V and 6 bases at J, with 12 bases between. The CDR3 has 14 residues. In DNA, the CDR3 is TGCGCCAGCAGCTCCAGGACTATGGCCGGGGAGCTGTTTTTT. Its protein product is CASSSRTMAGELFF.

This clonotype was seen ten or more times. The chain has TRBV20-1 and TRBJ2-1; 12 nucleotides match TRBD2. With V trimmed by 3 bases and J by 9 bases, 9 bases remained unmatched. CDR3 length equals 15 residues. Germline V lookup: CDR1 DFQATT, CDR2 SNEGSKA (reference sequence). CDR3 protein: CSASFLAGGPSEQFF. The CDR3 nucleotides are TGCAGTGCTAGTTTCCTAGCGGGAGGGCCAAGTGAGCAGTTCTTC.